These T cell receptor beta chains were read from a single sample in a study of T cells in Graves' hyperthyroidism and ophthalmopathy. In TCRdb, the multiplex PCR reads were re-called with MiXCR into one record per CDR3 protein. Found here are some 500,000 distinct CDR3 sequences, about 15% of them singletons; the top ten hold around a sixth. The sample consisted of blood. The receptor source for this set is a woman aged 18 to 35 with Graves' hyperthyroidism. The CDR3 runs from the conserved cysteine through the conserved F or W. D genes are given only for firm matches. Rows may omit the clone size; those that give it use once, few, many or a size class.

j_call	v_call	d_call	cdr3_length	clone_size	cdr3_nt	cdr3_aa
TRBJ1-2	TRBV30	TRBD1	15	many	TGTGCCTGGAGTCGGGCCGACCGGGACAGGGCTAGCTACACCTTC	CAWSRADRDRASYTF
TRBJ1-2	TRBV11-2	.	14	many	TGTGCCAGCAGCCCCCAGGCGGCTTCCCTAGGCTACACCTTC	CASSPQAASLGYTF
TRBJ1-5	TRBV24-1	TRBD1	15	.	TGTGCCACCAGTGATGGGGGACAGCGGCGTCAGCCCCAGCATTTT	CATSDGGQRRQPQHF
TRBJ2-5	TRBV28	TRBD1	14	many	TGTGCCAGCAGTTCGGGACAGGAGGGGGAGACCCAGTACTTC	CASSSGQEGETQYF
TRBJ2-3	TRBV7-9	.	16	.	TGTGCCAGCAGCTTACGAGGGGGGGGCGTCACAGATACGCAGTATTTT	CASSLRGGGVTDTQYF
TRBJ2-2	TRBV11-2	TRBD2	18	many	TGTGCCAGCAGCTTAGATGTTTTCACTAGCGGGACCACCGGGGAGCTGTTTTTT	CASSLDVFTSGTTGELFF
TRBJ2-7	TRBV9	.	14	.	TGTGCCAGCAGCCAGGATCACCTAGTGGACGAGCAGTACTTC	CASSQDHLVDEQYF
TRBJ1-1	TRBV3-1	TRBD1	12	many	TGTGCCAGCAGCCAAGTTAACAGGGGAGCTTTCTTT	CASSQVNRGAFF
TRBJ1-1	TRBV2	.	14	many	TGTGCCAGCATTCGCGGGCAAGGGAACACTGAAGCTTTCTTT	CASIRGQGNTEAFF
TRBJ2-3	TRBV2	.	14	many	TGTGCCAGCAAGGACGGAACTAGCACAGATACGCAGTATTTT	CASKDGTSTDTQYF
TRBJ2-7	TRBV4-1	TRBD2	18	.	TGCGCCAGCAGCCCATTAACCGGGACTAGCGGGAGGGCTCCCGAGCAGTACTTC	CASSPLTGTSGRAPEQYF
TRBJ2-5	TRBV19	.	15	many	TGTGCCAGTAGTATAGATGAACTAGACCAAGAGACCCAGTACTTC	CASSIDELDQETQYF
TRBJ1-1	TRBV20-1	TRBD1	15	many	TGCAGTGCTAGCCCCCCGGACAGGGCGAACACTGAAGCTTTCTTT	CSASPPDRANTEAFF
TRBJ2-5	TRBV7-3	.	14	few	TGTGCCAGCAGCTTAATGGGTCTGCAAGAGACCCAGTACTTC	CASSLMGLQETQYF
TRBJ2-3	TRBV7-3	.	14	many	TGTGCCAGCAGCTTCCACAGGGACACAGATACGCAGTATTTT	CASSFHRDTDTQYF
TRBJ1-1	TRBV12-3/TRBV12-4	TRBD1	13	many	TGTGCCAGCCGACAGGGAGCGGGGACTGAAGCTTTCTTT	CASRQGAGTEAFF
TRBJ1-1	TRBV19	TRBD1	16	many	TGTGCCAGTAGTACGGGCAGGGGGCGCCCTGGCACTGAAGCTTTCTTT	CASSTGRGRPGTEAFF
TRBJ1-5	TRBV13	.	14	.	TGTGCCAGCAACTTAGGTGGCACCCATCAGCCCCAGCATTTT	CASNLGGTHQPQHF
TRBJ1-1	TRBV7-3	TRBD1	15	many	TGTGCCAGCAGCCACTCAGGGGGGGCGGACACTGAAGCTTTCTTT	CASSHSGGADTEAFF
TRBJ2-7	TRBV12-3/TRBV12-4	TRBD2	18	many	TGTGCCAGCAGTTCCTACCGGGGACTAGCGGTCGGCGGGTACGAGCAGTACTTC	CASSSYRGLAVGGYEQYF
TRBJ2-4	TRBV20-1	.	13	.	TGCAGTGCTAGGGCCGTAGCCAAAAACATTCAGTACTTC	CSARAVAKNIQYF
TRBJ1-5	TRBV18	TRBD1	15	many	TGTGCCAGCTCACCCGAGACAGGGTCAAGGCAGCCCCAGCATTTT	CASSPETGSRQPQHF
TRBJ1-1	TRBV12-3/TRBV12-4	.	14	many	TGTGCCAGCAACCCTGGACCTGTTCGGACTGAAGCTTTCTTT	CASNPGPVRTEAFF
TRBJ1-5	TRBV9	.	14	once	TGTGCCAGCAGCGAGGAGGGGGGGAACCGGCCCCAGCATTTT	CASSEEGGNRPQHF
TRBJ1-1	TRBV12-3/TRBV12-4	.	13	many	TGTGCCAGCAGAGATCAGGGGAACACTGAAGCTTTCTTT	CASRDQGNTEAFF
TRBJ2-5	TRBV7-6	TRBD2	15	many	TGTGCCAGCAGCTTAGAAGGGACTAGCGCCGAGACCCAGTACTTC	CASSLEGTSAETQYF
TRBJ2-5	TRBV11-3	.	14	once	TGTGCCAGCAGCACAGGGACCTGGGGCGAGACCCAGTACTTC	CASSTGTWGETQYF
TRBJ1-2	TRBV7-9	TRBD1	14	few	TGTGCCAGCAGATTCCAGGGGGATAACTATGGCTACACCTTC	CASRFQGDNYGYTF
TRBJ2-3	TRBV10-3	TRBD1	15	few	TGTGCCATCAGCCCGGGACAGGCTTCCACAGATACGCAGTATTTT	CAISPGQASTDTQYF
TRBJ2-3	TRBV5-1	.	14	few	TGCGCCAGCTGGAAAAGGGACAGCACAGATACGCAGTATTTT	CASWKRDSTDTQYF
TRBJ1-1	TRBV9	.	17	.	TGTGCCAGCAGCGTAGGAGGGGGGGTGGGCATGAACACTGAAGCTTTCTTT	CASSVGGGVGMNTEAFF
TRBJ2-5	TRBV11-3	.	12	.	TGTGCCAGCAGCCCAGGGGGGAAGACCCAGTACTTC	CASSPGGKTQYF
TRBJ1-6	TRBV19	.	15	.	TGTGCCAGTAGTATCCGACCTCAAGAGGATTCACCCCTCCACTTT	CASSIRPQEDSPLHF
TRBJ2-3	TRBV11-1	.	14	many	TGTGCCAGCAGCTTTGTTGGATACACAGATACGCAGTATTTT	CASSFVGYTDTQYF
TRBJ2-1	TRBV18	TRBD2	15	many	TGTGCCAGCTCACCACCTTTAGCGGGAGAGGATGAGCAGTTCTTC	CASSPPLAGEDEQFF
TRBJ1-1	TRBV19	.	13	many	TGTGCCAGTAGCGACACTTACAACACTGAAGCTTTCTTT	CASSDTYNTEAFF
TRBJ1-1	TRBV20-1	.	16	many	TGCAGTGCTCCCAATACCGGGCCTACCGAGGGCACTGAAGCTTTCTTT	CSAPNTGPTEGTEAFF
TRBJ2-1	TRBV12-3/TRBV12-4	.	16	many	TGTGCCAGCGATACGAGGATGGGAGGTTCCTACAATGAGCAGTTCTTC	CASDTRMGGSYNEQFF
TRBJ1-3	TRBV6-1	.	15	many	TGTGCCAGCAGTCCCTCAGGGAGGGGCGGAAACACCATATATTTT	CASSPSGRGGNTIYF
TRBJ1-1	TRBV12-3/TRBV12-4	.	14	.	TGTGCCAGCAGTTTCTCTGATGGTTGGGTTGAAGCTTTCTTT	CASSFSDGWVEAFF
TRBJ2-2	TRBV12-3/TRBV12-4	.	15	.	TGTGCCAGCAGTTTCCTACTAACCCCCACCGGGGAGCTGTTTTTT	CASSFLLTPTGELFF
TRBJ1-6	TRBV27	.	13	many	TGTGCCAGCTGTACAGGGTTGAATTCACCCCTCCACTTT	CASCTGLNSPLHF
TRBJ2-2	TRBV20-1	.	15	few	TGCAGTGCTAGAGATATGACAGGCTACACCGGGGAGCTGTTTTTT	CSARDMTGYTGELFF
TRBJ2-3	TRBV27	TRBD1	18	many	TGTGCCAGCACCTCGCTCGGAGGGACAGGGGCAGCCACAGATACGCAGTATTTT	CASTSLGGTGAATDTQYF
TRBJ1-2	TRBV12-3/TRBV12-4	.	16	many	TGTGCCAGCAGTTTCCCCAGAGGGGACGGGCGATATGGCTACACCTTC	CASSFPRGDGRYGYTF
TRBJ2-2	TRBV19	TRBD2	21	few	TGTGCCAGTAGTATAGTCCCCTGGGTAGCGGGAACCCCGGGGGACACCGGGGAGCTGTTTTTT	CASSIVPWVAGTPGDTGELFF